Listed below are T cell receptor beta chains from one sample, sequenced in a study of T-cell memory formation after mild COVID-19. A single record per CDR3 protein comes from TCRdb applying MiXCR to the 5' RACE reads. The table records more than 300,000 distinct CDR3 sequences, roughly 13% of them present only once. Specimen: PBMCs or a T cell subset sorted from them (not recorded which). These receptors were taken from a man younger than 30 who had mild COVID-19 (a few samples of this study predate the infection). Cell type and time point are not known. Each CDR3 is given with its conserved first and last residue. A D gene is named only where the DNA matches it firmly. The size of a clone is reported for some rows only, either as once, few or many, or as a class for expanded clones.

v_gene: TRBV7-3; j_gene: TRBJ2-5; abundance: many; d_gene: -; CDR3aa: CASSLGGLETQYF; CDR3nt: TGTGCCAGCAGCTTAGGGGGGCTGGAGACCCAGTACTTC
v_gene: TRBV11-2; j_gene: TRBJ2-3; abundance: many; d_gene: -; CDR3aa: CASSSPTGSTDTQYF; CDR3nt: TGTGCCAGCAGCTCTCCGACAGGCTCCACAGATACGCAGTATTTT
v_gene: TRBV4-1; j_gene: TRBJ1-2; abundance: many; d_gene: -; CDR3aa: CASSHVGPRAANYGYTF; CDR3nt: TGCGCCAGCAGCCACGTGGGTCCCCGGGCTGCTAACTATGGCTACACCTTC
v_gene: TRBV4-3; j_gene: TRBJ1-3; abundance: few; d_gene: -; CDR3aa: CASSLGGSGNTIYF; CDR3nt: TGCGCCAGCAGCCTAGGGGGCTCTGGAAACACCATATATTTT
v_gene: TRBV7-2; j_gene: TRBJ2-1; abundance: once; d_gene: TRBD2; CDR3aa: CASSFRLAGSNEQFF; CDR3nt: TGTGCCAGCAGCTTTCGACTAGCGGGTAGCAATGAGCAGTTCTTC
v_gene: TRBV2; j_gene: TRBJ2-1; abundance: -; d_gene: -; CDR3aa: CASSVLLGHEQFF; CDR3nt: TGTGCCAGCAGTGTTCTTTTAGGGCATGAGCAGTTCTTC
v_gene: TRBV4-3; j_gene: TRBJ1-2; abundance: few; d_gene: -; CDR3aa: CASSQGARDYGYTF; CDR3nt: TGCGCCAGCAGCCAGGGGGCGCGAGACTATGGCTACACCTTC
v_gene: TRBV7-2; j_gene: TRBJ2-5; abundance: few; d_gene: -; CDR3aa: CASSPNIGPQTQYF; CDR3nt: TGTGCCAGCAGCCCCAATATTGGCCCACAGACCCAGTACTTC
v_gene: TRBV7-7; j_gene: TRBJ2-5; abundance: few; d_gene: -; CDR3aa: CASSLNAGAIIDTQYF; CDR3nt: TGTGCCAGCAGCTTAAACGCAGGGGCCATTATTGATACCCAGTACTTC
v_gene: TRBV6-2/TRBV6-3; j_gene: TRBJ2-1; abundance: few; d_gene: -; CDR3aa: CASRTGPAVYNEQFF; CDR3nt: TGTGCCAGCAGAACGGGACCGGCCGTCTACAATGAGCAGTTCTTC
v_gene: TRBV6-5; j_gene: TRBJ2-3; abundance: -; d_gene: -; CDR3aa: CASRLSSGVGADTQYF; CDR3nt: TGTGCCAGCAGACTAAGCTCAGGGGTGGGGGCAGATACGCAGTATTTT
v_gene: TRBV4-1; j_gene: TRBJ2-5; abundance: few; d_gene: -; CDR3aa: CASSQVRAQETQYF; CDR3nt: TGCGCCAGCAGCCAAGTCAGGGCCCAAGAGACCCAGTACTTC
v_gene: TRBV27; j_gene: TRBJ2-4; abundance: few; d_gene: -; CDR3aa: CASSPVLGWGADIQYF; CDR3nt: TGTGCCAGCAGTCCGGTCCTTGGTTGGGGGGCGGACATTCAGTACTTC
v_gene: TRBV20-1; j_gene: TRBJ2-1; abundance: few; d_gene: -; CDR3aa: CSASGASYNEQFF; CDR3nt: TGCAGTGCTAGCGGGGCCTCCTACAATGAGCAGTTCTTC
v_gene: TRBV9; j_gene: TRBJ2-5; abundance: -; d_gene: -; CDR3aa: CASSGGDPETQYF; CDR3nt: TGTGCCAGCAGCGGGGGGGACCCCGAGACCCAGTACTTC
v_gene: TRBV3-1; j_gene: TRBJ1-6; abundance: -; d_gene: -; CDR3aa: CASSQGGVEGRSPLHF; CDR3nt: TGTGCCAGCAGCCAAGGCGGGGTAGAAGGACGCTCACCCCTCCACTTT
v_gene: TRBV6-4; j_gene: TRBJ2-3; abundance: -; d_gene: TRBD1; CDR3aa: CASSLGTGANTQYF; CDR3nt: TGTGCCAGCAGCCTCGGGACAGGGGCGAATACGCAGTATTTT
v_gene: TRBV5-1; j_gene: TRBJ2-5; abundance: many; d_gene: TRBD1; CDR3aa: CASSRTGEETQYF; CDR3nt: TGTGCCAGCAGCCGTACAGGGGAGGAGACCCAGTACTTC
v_gene: TRBV20-1; j_gene: TRBJ2-5; abundance: -; d_gene: TRBD2; CDR3aa: CSAPSRTSGWETQYF; CDR3nt: TGCAGTGCCCCGTCGAGGACTAGCGGGTGGGAGACCCAGTACTTC
v_gene: TRBV6-6; j_gene: TRBJ2-5; abundance: -; d_gene: TRBD1; CDR3aa: CASSYSRTGAETQYF; CDR3nt: TGTGCCAGCAGTTACTCGAGGACAGGAGCAGAGACCCAGTACTTC
v_gene: TRBV5-1; j_gene: TRBJ1-2; abundance: many; d_gene: -; CDR3aa: CASSLAAGGRGYTF; CDR3nt: TGCGCCAGCAGCTTGGCCGCCGGGGGAAGGGGCTACACCTTC
v_gene: TRBV29-1; j_gene: TRBJ1-1; abundance: few; d_gene: TRBD1; CDR3aa: CSVGQGARTEAFF; CDR3nt: TGCAGCGTTGGTCAGGGGGCGAGGACTGAAGCTTTCTTT
v_gene: TRBV5-1; j_gene: TRBJ2-3; abundance: -; d_gene: -; CDR3aa: CASRQQTGRSTDTQYF; CDR3nt: TGCGCCAGCAGACAACAGACAGGGAGGAGCACAGATACGCAGTATTTT
v_gene: TRBV7-9; j_gene: TRBJ2-1; abundance: few; d_gene: -; CDR3aa: CASSLDGGRNEQFF; CDR3nt: TGTGCCAGCAGCTTAGACGGGGGGCGCAATGAGCAGTTCTTC
v_gene: TRBV7-2; j_gene: TRBJ2-3; abundance: -; d_gene: -; CDR3aa: CASSSSAGPDTQYF; CDR3nt: TGTGCCAGCAGCTCCTCTGCTGGTCCAGATACGCAGTATTTT
v_gene: TRBV5-1; j_gene: TRBJ2-4; abundance: -; d_gene: -; CDR3aa: CASSLGFRNIQYF; CDR3nt: TGCGCCAGCAGCTTGGGGTTTCGAAACATTCAGTACTTC
v_gene: TRBV20-1; j_gene: TRBJ1-5; abundance: -; d_gene: TRBD1; CDR3aa: CSATGDRNQPQHF; CDR3nt: TGCAGTGCGACAGGGGATCGGAATCAGCCCCAGCATTTT
v_gene: TRBV12-3/TRBV12-4; j_gene: TRBJ1-1; abundance: few; d_gene: TRBD1; CDR3aa: CASSLYRGVGTEAFF; CDR3nt: TGTGCCAGCAGTTTGTACAGGGGAGTAGGAACTGAAGCTTTCTTT
v_gene: TRBV24-1; j_gene: TRBJ2-7; abundance: -; d_gene: -; CDR3aa: CATSDLDGLCDF; CDR3nt: TGTGCCACCAGTGATTTGGACGGTCTATGCGACTTC
v_gene: TRBV24-1; j_gene: TRBJ1-1; abundance: -; d_gene: TRBD1; CDR3aa: CATSSGGNTEAFF; CDR3nt: TGTGCCACCAGTTCAGGGGGGAACACTGAAGCTTTCTTT
v_gene: TRBV24-1; j_gene: TRBJ2-3; abundance: -; d_gene: -; CDR3aa: CATSPPGGFTDTQYF; CDR3nt: TGTGCCACCAGTCCCCCTGGAGGATTCACAGATACGCAGTATTTT
v_gene: TRBV9; j_gene: TRBJ2-5; abundance: few; d_gene: -; CDR3aa: CASSVGGRVYQETQYF; CDR3nt: TGTGCCAGCAGCGTAGGCGGCCGGGTCTACCAAGAGACCCAGTACTTC
v_gene: TRBV5-1; j_gene: TRBJ2-2; abundance: few; d_gene: TRBD2; CDR3aa: CASSFGGGRGSGGELFF; CDR3nt: TGCGCCAGCAGCTTCGGCGGGGGGCGAGGTTCAGGCGGGGAGCTGTTTTTT
v_gene: TRBV12-3/TRBV12-4; j_gene: TRBJ2-5; abundance: -; d_gene: -; CDR3aa: CASSFAGPPTQYF; CDR3nt: TGTGCCAGCAGTTTTGCAGGCCCTCCTACCCAGTACTTC
v_gene: TRBV6-5; j_gene: TRBJ1-6; abundance: -; d_gene: -; CDR3aa: CASSYSTVSGDSPLHF; CDR3nt: TGTGCCAGCAGTTACTCAACGGTCTCAGGAGACTCACCCCTCCACTTT
v_gene: TRBV4-3; j_gene: TRBJ1-6; abundance: -; d_gene: TRBD1; CDR3aa: CASSRTGNNSPLHF; CDR3nt: TGCGCCAGCAGCAGGACAGGCAATAATTCACCCCTCCACTTT
v_gene: TRBV6-2/TRBV6-3; j_gene: TRBJ2-7; abundance: many; d_gene: -; CDR3aa: CASSYRWAYEQYF; CDR3nt: TGTGCCAGCAGTTACAGGTGGGCCTACGAGCAGTACTTC
v_gene: TRBV27; j_gene: TRBJ2-7; abundance: -; d_gene: -; CDR3aa: CASSFGQSSYEQYF; CDR3nt: TGTGCCAGCAGTTTCGGACAGTCCTCCTACGAGCAGTACTTC
v_gene: TRBV4-3; j_gene: TRBJ2-2; abundance: -; d_gene: -; CDR3aa: CASSQDRATGELFF; CDR3nt: TGCGCCAGCAGCCAAGACAGGGCCACCGGGGAGCTGTTTTTT
v_gene: TRBV29-1; j_gene: TRBJ2-3; abundance: -; d_gene: TRBD1; CDR3aa: CSVPGGIDTQYF; CDR3nt: TGCAGCGTTCCAGGGGGCATAGATACGCAGTATTTT
v_gene: TRBV11-1; j_gene: TRBJ2-5; abundance: few; d_gene: TRBD2; CDR3aa: CASSYGLGRSPIF; CDR3nt: TGTGCCAGCAGCTACGGACTAGGAAGGTCCCCGATCTTC
v_gene: TRBV9; j_gene: TRBJ2-1; abundance: -; d_gene: -; CDR3aa: CASSVEGHNEQFF; CDR3nt: TGTGCCAGCAGCGTAGAGGGACACAATGAGCAGTTCTTC
v_gene: TRBV7-2; j_gene: TRBJ2-5; abundance: -; d_gene: -; CDR3aa: CASSLAAETRYF; CDR3nt: TGTGCCAGCAGCTTAGCGGCAGAGACCCGGTACTTC
v_gene: TRBV7-3; j_gene: TRBJ2-1; abundance: -; d_gene: TRBD2; CDR3aa: CASSPSGGALNEQFF; CDR3nt: TGTGCCAGCAGTCCCAGCGGGGGGGCCCTCAATGAGCAGTTCTTC